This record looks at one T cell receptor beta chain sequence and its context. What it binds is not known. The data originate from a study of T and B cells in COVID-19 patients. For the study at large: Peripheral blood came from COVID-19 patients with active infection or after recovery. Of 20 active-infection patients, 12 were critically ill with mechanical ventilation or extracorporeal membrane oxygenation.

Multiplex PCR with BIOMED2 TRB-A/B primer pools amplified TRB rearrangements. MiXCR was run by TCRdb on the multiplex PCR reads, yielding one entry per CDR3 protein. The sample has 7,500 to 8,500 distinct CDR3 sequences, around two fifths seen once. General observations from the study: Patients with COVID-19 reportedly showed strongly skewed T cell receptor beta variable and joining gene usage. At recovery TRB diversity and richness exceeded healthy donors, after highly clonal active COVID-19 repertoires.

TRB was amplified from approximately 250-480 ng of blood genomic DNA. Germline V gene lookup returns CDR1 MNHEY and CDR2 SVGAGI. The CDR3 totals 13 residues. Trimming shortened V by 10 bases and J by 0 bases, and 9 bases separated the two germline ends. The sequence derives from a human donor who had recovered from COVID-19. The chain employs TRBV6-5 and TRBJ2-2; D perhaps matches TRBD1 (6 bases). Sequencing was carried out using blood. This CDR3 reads CAIRTANTGELFF. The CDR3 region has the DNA TGTGCCATCCGGACAGCGAACACCGGGGAGCTGTTTTTT.